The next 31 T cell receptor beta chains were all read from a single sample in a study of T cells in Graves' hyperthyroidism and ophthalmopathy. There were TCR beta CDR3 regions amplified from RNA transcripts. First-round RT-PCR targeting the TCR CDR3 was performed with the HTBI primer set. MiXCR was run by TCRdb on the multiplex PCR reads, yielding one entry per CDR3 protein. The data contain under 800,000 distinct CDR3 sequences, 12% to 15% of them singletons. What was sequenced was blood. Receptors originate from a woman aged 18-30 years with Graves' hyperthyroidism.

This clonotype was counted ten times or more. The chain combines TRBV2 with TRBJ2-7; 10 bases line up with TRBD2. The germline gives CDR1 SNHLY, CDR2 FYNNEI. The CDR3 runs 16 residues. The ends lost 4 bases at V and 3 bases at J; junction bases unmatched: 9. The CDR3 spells CASSAVGLAGGYEQYF. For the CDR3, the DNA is TGTGCCAGCAGTGCCGTCGGTTTAGCGGGAGGCTACGAGCAGTACTTC.

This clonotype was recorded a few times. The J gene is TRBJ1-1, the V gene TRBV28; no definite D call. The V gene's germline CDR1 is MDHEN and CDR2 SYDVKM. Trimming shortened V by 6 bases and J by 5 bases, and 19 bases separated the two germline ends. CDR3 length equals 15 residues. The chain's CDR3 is CASSNTHIVGTEAFF. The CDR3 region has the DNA TGTGCCAGCAGCAACACCCACATAGTGGGAACTGAAGCTTTCTTT. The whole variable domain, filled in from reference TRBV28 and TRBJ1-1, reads DVKVTQSSRYLVKRTGEKVFLECVQDMDHENMFWYRQDPGLGLRLIYFSYDVKMKEKGDIPEGYSVSREKKERFSLILESASTNQTSMYLCASSNTHIVGTEAFFGQGTRLTVV.

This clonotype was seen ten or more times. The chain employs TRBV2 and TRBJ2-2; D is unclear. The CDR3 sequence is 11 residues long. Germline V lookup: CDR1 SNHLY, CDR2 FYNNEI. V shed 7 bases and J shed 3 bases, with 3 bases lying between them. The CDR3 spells CASMDTGELFF. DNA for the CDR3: TGTGCCAGCATGGACACCGGGGAGCTGTTTTTT.

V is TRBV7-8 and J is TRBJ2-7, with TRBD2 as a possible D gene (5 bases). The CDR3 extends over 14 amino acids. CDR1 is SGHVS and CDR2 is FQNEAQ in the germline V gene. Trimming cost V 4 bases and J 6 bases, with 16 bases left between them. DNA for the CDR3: TGTGCCAGCAGCTCGGGATCGTGGGTCCCCGAGCAGTACTTC. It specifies CASSSGSWVPEQYF. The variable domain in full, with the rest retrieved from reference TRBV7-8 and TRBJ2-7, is GAGVSQSPRYKVAKRGQDVALRCDPISGHVSLFWYQQALGQGPEFLTYFQNEAQLDKSGLPSDRFFAERPEGSVSTLKIQRTQQEDSAVYLCASSSGSWVPEQYFGPGTRLTVT.

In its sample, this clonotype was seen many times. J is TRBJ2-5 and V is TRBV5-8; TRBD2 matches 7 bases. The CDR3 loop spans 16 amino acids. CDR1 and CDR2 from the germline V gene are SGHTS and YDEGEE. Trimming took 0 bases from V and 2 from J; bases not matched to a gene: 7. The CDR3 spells CASSLGEGNVQETQYF. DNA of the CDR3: TGTGCCAGCAGCTTGGGGGAGGGGAATGTTCAAGAGACCCAGTACTTC.

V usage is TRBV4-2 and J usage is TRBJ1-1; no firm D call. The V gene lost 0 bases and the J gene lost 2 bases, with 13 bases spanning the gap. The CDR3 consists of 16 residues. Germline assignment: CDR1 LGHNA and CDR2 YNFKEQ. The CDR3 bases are TGTGCCAGCAGCCAAGATTTGGAGCAACACAACACTGAAGCTTTCTTT. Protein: CASSQDLEQHNTEAFF.

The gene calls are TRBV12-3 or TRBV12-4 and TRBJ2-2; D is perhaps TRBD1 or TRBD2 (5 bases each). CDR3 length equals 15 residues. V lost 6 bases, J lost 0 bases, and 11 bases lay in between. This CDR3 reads CASRASGPNTGELFF. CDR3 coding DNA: TGTGCCAGCAGAGCCTCGGGACCGAACACCGGGGAGCTGTTTTTT.

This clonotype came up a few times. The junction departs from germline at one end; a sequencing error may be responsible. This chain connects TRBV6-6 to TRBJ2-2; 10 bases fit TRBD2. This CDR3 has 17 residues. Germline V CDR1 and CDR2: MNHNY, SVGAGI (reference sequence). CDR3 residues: CASSPLGLAEDTWELFF. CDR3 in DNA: TGTGCCAGCAGTCCACTCGGACTAGCGGAAGACACCTGGGAGCTGTTTTTT.

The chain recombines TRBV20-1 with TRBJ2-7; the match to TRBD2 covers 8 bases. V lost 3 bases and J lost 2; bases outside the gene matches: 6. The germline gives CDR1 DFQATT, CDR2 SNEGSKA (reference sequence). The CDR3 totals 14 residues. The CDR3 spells CSARPGGAAYEQYF. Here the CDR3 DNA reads TGCAGTGCTAGGCCGGGGGGGGCCGCCTACGAGCAGTACTTC.

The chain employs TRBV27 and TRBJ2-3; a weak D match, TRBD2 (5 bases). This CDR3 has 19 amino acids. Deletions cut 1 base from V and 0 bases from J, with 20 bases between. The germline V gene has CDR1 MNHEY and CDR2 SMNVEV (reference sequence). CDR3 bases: TGTGCCAGCAGTTTATTCTGGACCGGGGTCGAGGTTAGCACAGATACGCAGTATTTT. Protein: CASSLFWTGVEVSTDTQYF.

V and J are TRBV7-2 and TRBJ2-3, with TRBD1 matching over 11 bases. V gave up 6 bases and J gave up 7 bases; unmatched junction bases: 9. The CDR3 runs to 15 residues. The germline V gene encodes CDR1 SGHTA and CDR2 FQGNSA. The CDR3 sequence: CASSFSGQGGHTQYF. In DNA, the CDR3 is TGTGCCAGCAGTTTTTCGGGACAGGGGGGGCATACGCAGTATTTT.

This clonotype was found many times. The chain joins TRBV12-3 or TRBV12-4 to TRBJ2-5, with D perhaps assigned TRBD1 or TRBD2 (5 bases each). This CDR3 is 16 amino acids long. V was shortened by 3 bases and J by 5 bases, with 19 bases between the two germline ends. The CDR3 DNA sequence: TGTGCCAGCAGTTTCCTCTCTGGGGGATCGGGGGAGACCCAGTACTTC. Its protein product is CASSFLSGGSGETQYF.

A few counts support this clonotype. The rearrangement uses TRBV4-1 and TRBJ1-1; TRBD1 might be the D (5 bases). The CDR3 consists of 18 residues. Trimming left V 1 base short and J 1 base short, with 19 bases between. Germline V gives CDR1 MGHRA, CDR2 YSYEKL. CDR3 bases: TGCGCCAGCAGCCAAGGCTCCGGGGGACTGCGGGAGAACACTGAAGCTTTCTTT. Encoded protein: CASSQGSGGLRENTEAFF.

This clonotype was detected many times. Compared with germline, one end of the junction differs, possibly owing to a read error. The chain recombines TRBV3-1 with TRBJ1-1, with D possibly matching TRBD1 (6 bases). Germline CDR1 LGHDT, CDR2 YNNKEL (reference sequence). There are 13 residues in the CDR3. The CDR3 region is CASSQARDTEAFF. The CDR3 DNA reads TGTGCCAGCAGCCAGGCCAGGGACACGGAAGCTTTCTTT.

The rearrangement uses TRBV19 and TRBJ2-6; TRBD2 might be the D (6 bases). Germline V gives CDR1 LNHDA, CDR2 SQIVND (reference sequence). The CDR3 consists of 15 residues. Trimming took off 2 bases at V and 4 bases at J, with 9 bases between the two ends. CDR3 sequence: CASSIWGDGANVLTF. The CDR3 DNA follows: TGTGCCAGTAGTATATGGGGGGACGGGGCCAACGTCCTGACTTTC.

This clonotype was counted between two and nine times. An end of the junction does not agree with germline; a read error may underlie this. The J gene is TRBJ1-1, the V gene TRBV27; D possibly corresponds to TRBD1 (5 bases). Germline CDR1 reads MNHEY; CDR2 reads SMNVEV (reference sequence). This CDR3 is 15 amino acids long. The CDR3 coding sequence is TGTGCCAGCGGTTTGGGATTTGGGGGGAACACTGAAGCTTTCTTT. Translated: CASGLGFGGNTEAFF.

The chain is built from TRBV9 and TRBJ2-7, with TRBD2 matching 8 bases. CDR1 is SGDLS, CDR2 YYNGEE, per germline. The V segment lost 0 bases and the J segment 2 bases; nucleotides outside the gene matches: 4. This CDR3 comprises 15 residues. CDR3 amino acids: CASSVEWGLAYEQYF. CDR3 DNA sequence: TGTGCCAGCAGCGTAGAATGGGGACTAGCCTACGAGCAGTACTTC.

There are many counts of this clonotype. The CDR3 region is CASSQVLGSNEQFF. The CDR3 nucleotides are TGCGCCAGCAGCCAAGTTCTGGGCTCCAATGAGCAGTTCTTC. The gene calls are TRBV4-1 and TRBJ2-1, with D uncertain. Trimming left V 1 base short and J 6 bases short, with 10 bases between. The germline V gene has CDR1 MGHRA and CDR2 YSYEKL. CDR3 length equals 14 residues.

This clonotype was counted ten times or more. The CDR3 region has the DNA TGTGCCTGGTATAAGGGACTAGCGCCCCAAAGCACAGATACGCAGTATTTT. This translates into CAWYKGLAPQSTDTQYF. This sequence joins TRBV30 and TRBJ2-3, with 10 bases fitting TRBD2. V was clipped by 5 bases and J by 0 bases; unmatched bases: 11. Germline CDR1 is GTSNPN and CDR2 is SVGIG (reference sequence). The CDR3 extends over 17 amino acids.

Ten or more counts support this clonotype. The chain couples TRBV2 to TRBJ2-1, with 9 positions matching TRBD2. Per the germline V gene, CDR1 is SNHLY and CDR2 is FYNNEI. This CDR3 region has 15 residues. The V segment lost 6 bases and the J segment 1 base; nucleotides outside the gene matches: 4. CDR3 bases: TGTGCCAGCAGGCCACTAGCGGGTTCCTACAATGAGCAGTTCTTC. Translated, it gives CASRPLAGSYNEQFF.

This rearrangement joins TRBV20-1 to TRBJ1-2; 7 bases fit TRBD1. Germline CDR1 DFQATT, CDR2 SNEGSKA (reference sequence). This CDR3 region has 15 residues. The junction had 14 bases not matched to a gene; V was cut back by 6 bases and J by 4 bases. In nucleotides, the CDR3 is TGCAGTGCCAATGGCTGGCAGGGGGAGACCTATGGCTACACCTTC. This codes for CSANGWQGETYGYTF.

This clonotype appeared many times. CDR3 nucleotides: TGTGCCAGCAGCTTAGATCCTGGCTACGAGCAGTACTTC. Amino acids: CASSLDPGYEQYF. V gene TRBV11-2 combines with J gene TRBJ2-7, with D uncertain. The V end was cut by 0 bases, the J end by 3 bases, with 6 bases between. Germline V CDR1 and CDR2: SGHAT, FQNNGV. The CDR3 is made up of 13 amino acids.

This chain's CDR3 is CASSIALYHGYTF. The DNA of the CDR3 is TGTGCCAGTAGTATAGCTTTATATCATGGCTACACCTTC. This chain joins TRBV19 and TRBJ1-2; D is uncertain. Germline CDR1 is LNHDA and CDR2 is SQIVND (reference sequence). V lost 1 base and J 6 bases, leaving 9 bases between the germline ends. The CDR3 is made up of 13 amino acids.

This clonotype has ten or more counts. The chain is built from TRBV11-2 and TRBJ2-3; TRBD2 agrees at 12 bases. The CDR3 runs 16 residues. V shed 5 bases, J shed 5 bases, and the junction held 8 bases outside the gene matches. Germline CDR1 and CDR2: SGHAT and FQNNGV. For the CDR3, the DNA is TGTGCCAGCAGCCTCAGACTAGCGGGAGTTAAAGATACGCAGTATTTT. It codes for CASSLRLAGVKDTQYF.

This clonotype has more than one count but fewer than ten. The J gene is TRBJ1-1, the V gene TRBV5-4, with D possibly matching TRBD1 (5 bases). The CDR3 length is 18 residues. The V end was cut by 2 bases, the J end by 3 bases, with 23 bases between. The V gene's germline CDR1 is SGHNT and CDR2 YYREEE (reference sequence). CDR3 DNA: TGTGCCAGCAGCTTTGGGGTAATTGTGTCGCAGGGTGACACTGAAGCTTTCTTT. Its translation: CASSFGVIVSQGDTEAFF.

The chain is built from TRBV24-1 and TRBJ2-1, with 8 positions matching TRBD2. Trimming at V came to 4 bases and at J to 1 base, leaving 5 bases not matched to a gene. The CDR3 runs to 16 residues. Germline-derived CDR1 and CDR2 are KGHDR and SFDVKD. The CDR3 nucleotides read TGTGCCACCAGTGACCCCGGGACTAGGTCCTACAATGAGCAGTTCTTC. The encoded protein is CATSDPGTRSYNEQFF.

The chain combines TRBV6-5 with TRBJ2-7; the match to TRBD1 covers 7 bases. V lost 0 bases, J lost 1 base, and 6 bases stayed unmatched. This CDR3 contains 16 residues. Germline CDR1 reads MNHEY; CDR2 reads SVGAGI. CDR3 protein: CASSYSWTGLSYEQYF. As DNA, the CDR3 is TGTGCCAGCAGTTACTCGTGGACAGGCCTATCCTACGAGCAGTACTTC.

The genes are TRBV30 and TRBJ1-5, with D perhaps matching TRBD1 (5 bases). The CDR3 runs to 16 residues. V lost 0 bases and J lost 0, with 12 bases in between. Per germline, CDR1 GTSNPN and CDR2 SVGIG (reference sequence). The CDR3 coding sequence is TGTGCCTGGAGTGTGGGGCTGCTGAATAGCAATCAGCCCCAGCATTTT. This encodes CAWSVGLLNSNQPQHF.

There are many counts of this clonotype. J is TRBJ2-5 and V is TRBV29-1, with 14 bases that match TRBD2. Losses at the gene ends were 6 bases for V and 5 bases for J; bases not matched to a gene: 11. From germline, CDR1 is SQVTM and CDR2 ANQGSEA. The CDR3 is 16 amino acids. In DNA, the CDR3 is TGCAGCGTGGTGGGACTAGCGGGAGCTTGGTCGGAGACCCAGTACTTC. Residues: CSVVGLAGAWSETQYF.

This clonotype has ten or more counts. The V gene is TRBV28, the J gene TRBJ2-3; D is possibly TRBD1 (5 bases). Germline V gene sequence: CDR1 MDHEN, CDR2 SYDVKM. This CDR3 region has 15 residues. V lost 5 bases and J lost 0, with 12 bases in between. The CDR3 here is CASSPTRQSTDTQYF. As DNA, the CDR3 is TGTGCCAGCAGTCCTACTCGACAGAGCACAGATACGCAGTATTTT. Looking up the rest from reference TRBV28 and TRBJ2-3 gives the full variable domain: DVKVTQSSRYLVKRTGEKVFLECVQDMDHENMFWYRQDPGLGLRLIYFSYDVKMKEKGDIPEGYSVSREKKERFSLILESASTNQTSMYLCASSPTRQSTDTQYFGPGTRLTVL.

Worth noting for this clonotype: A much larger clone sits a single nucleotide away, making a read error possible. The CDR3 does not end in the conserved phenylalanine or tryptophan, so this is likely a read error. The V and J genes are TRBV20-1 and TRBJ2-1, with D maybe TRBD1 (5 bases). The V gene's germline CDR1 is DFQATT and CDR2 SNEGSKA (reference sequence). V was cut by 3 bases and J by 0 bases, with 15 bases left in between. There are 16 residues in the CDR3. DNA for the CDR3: TGCAGTGCTAGTCAAGGGGCGCCGAGCTCCTACAATGAGCAGTTCCTC. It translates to CSASQGAPSSYNEQFL.